This TCR beta chain came from a study of shared clonotypes between healthy human individuals. Points from the study as a whole: Rarefaction demonstrated incomplete sorted-subset sequencing despite large depth.

The ends were cut back, 0 bases at V and 3 bases at J, with 19 bases in the middle. The germline gives CDR1 LNHDA, CDR2 SQIVND (reference sequence). The CDR3 is made up of 18 amino acids. Concerning this clone: What it binds is not known.

Running of the assay took place at deep level. The protocol was immunoSEQ multiplex PCR, while the TCRdb copy is restricted to in-frame clones and leaves out a portion. The sample includes 1 million to 1.2 million clones, 70% to 80% of them seen just once. The sequenced sample consisted of memory CD4+ T cells from PBMCs. The subset was: CD45RA-negative fraction. This clonotype was obtained from a man aged 18-30 years in good health. Some clones in this sample may be carry-over from other donors' samples. V and J are TRBV19 and TRBJ2-3, with D possibly matching TRBD2 (5 bases). The CDR3 DNA is TGTGCCAGTAGTATAGATCATGGTCGAGGACTCCCAACAGATACGCAGTATTTT. Protein sequence: CASSIDHGRGLPTDTQYF.